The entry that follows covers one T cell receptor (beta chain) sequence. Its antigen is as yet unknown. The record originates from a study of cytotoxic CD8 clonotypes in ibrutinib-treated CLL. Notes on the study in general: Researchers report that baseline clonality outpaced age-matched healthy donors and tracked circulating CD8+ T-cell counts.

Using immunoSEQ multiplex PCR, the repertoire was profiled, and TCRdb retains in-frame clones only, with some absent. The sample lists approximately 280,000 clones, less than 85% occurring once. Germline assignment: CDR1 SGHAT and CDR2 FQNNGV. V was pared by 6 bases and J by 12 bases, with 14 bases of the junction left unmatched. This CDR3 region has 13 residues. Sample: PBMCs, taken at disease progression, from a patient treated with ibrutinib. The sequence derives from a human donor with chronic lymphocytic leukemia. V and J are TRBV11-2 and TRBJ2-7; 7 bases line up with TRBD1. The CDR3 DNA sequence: TGTGCCAGCAGTCGAGATCGGGACAGAAAGGGGTACTTC. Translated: CASSRDRDRKGYF.